These 13 T cell receptor beta chains share one sample of origin, sequenced in a study of OX40 agonist ivuxolimab in advanced cancers. Repertoires were generated with immunoSEQ multiplex PCR, while TCRdb's copy carries only in-frame clones and drops some. Of tens of thousands of clones in the sample, approximately 92% were seen once. The input for sequencing was CD4+ or CD8+ T cells sorted from blood, taken in a trial of the OX40 agonist ivuxolimab. These receptors all stem from an adult with an advanced solid tumor such as melanoma, head and neck, liver or kidney cancer.

The chain links TRBV7-3 to TRBJ1-1; 8 bases fit TRBD1. CDR3 size: 15 residues. V lost 2 bases and J lost 0; bases outside the gene matches: 2. CDR1 and CDR2 from the germline V gene are SGHTA and FQGTGA. The CDR3 here is CASSLGQGLNTEAFF. Written as DNA, the CDR3 is TGTGCCAGCAGCTTAGGACAGGGTCTGAACACTGAAGCTTTCTTT.

This chain links TRBV27 with TRBJ2-2, with 8 bases matching TRBD1. Trimming removed 4 bases from V and 2 bases from J; junction bases left unmatched: 3. The length of the CDR3 is 15 residues. Germline V gene lookup returns CDR1 MNHEY and CDR2 SMNVEV (reference sequence). In DNA, the CDR3 is TGTGCCAGCAGTTGGGCAGGGGGCAACACCGGGGAGCTGTTTTTT. Protein: CASSWAGGNTGELFF.

The chain carries TRBV4-3 and TRBJ2-1; D is possibly TRBD1 (6 bases). The CDR3 covers 16 residues. Germline assignment: CDR1 LGHNA and CDR2 YSLEER. V lost 0 bases to trimming and J lost 9 bases, with 18 bases between them. The CDR3 DNA follows: TGCGCCAGCAGCCAAGAAAGAGGAACAGGGAGCGGTGAGCAGTTCTTC. This encodes CASSQERGTGSGEQFF.

The chain couples TRBV18 to TRBJ1-1; D possibly corresponds to TRBD1 (5 bases). Germline loops: CDR1 KGHSH, CDR2 LQKENI. V lost 2 bases and J lost 5, with 18 bases in between. The CDR3 length is 16 residues. The CDR3 sequence: CASSPGAESFGTEAFF. The CDR3 DNA sequence: TGTGCCAGCTCACCAGGGGCAGAAAGTTTTGGTACTGAAGCTTTCTTT. The full variable domain, in which reference TRBV18 and TRBJ1-1 provide the parts outside the CDR3, is NAGVMQNPRHLVRRRGQEARLRCSPMKGHSHVYWYRQLPEEGLKFMVYLQKENIIDESGMPKERFSAEFPKEGPSILRIQQVVRGDSAAYFCASSPGAESFGTEAFFGQGTRLTVV.

The chain recombines TRBV28 with TRBJ2-5, with D possibly being TRBD2 (6 bases). Germline V lookup: CDR1 MDHEN, CDR2 SYDVKM. The ends were cut back, 3 bases at V and 5 bases at J, with 10 bases in the middle. This CDR3 is 13 amino acids long. The CDR3 here is CASSFAGLETQYF. CDR3 in DNA: TGTGCCAGCAGTTTCGCGGGGTTGGAGACCCAGTACTTC. Drawing the rest from reference TRBV28 and TRBJ2-5, the complete variable domain is DVKVTQSSRYLVKRTGEKVFLECVQDMDHENMFWYRQDPGLGLRLIYFSYDVKMKEKGDIPEGYSVSREKKERFSLILESASTNQTSMYLCASSFAGLETQYFGPGTRLLVL.

The chain joins TRBV28 to TRBJ2-7; 7 bases agree with TRBD1. CDR3 length: 15 residues. In germline, CDR1 is MDHEN, CDR2 SYDVKM. The ends lost 5 bases at V and 2 bases at J; junction bases unmatched: 9. The CDR3 is CASSTPGTVTYEQYF. The CDR3 DNA reads TGTGCCAGCAGTACTCCCGGGACAGTCACCTACGAGCAGTACTTC.

The rearrangement links TRBV13 to TRBJ2-5; D gene uncertain. V was pared by 7 bases and J by 5 bases, with 14 bases between. The germline V gene has CDR1 PRHDT and CDR2 FYEKMQ (reference sequence). This CDR3 is 13 amino acids long. For the CDR3, the DNA is TGTGCCAGCAAAGGACCTAACCGGGAGACCCAGTACTTC. Its protein is CASKGPNRETQYF.

The rearrangement uses TRBV11-2 and TRBJ1-1; D is undetermined. The CDR3 sequence is 12 residues long. V lost 2 bases and J lost 10, with 11 bases in between. The germline V gene encodes CDR1 SGHAT and CDR2 FQNNGV. The CDR3: CASSLYGRGAFF. CDR3 sequence (DNA): TGTGCCAGCAGCTTATACGGGCGAGGAGCTTTCTTT.

The rearrangement uses TRBV7-8 and TRBJ2-5; 13 nucleotides align to TRBD2. There are 14 residues in the CDR3. Germline V CDR1 and CDR2: SGHVS, FQNEAQ. Trimming cost V 8 bases and J 4 bases; bases outside gene matches: 4. The CDR3 nucleotides read TGTGCCAGCCGACTAGCGGGGGGCGGAGAGACCCAGTACTTC. It specifies CASRLAGGGETQYF.

The V gene is TRBV5-1, the J gene TRBJ1-1; no reliable D call. V was shortened by 1 base and J by 0 bases, with 10 bases between the two germline ends. The germline CDR1 and CDR2 sequences are SGHRS and YFSETQ. The CDR3 runs 15 residues. CDR3 protein: CASSLNTDMNTEAFF. DNA for the CDR3: TGCGCCAGCAGCTTGAACACAGACATGAACACTGAAGCTTTCTTT.

This sequence joins TRBV6-6 and TRBJ2-1; 9 bases line up with TRBD1. The ends lost 5 bases at V and 8 bases at J; junction bases unmatched: 10. Germline V gene sequence: CDR1 MNHNY, CDR2 SVGAGI (reference sequence). The CDR3 runs 15 residues. Written as DNA, the CDR3 is TGTGCCAGCAGTCCCGGGACAGGGAGGACGGATGAGCAGTTCTTC. It yields the protein CASSPGTGRTDEQFF.

This clone was seen a handful of times. V and J are TRBV6-5 and TRBJ1-6, with D unresolved. The germline V gene has CDR1 MNHEY and CDR2 SVGAGI. Trimming left V 5 bases short and J 6 bases short, with 11 bases between. The CDR3 runs 14 residues. CDR3 loop: CASSTPTPNSPLHF. The CDR3 DNA follows: TGTGCCAGCAGTACCCCGACACCTAATTCACCCCTCCACTTT.

The CDR3 spells CASSFRTGPNYGYTF. The CDR3 DNA is TGTGCCAGCAGCTTTCGGACAGGACCTAACTATGGCTACACCTTC. The chain is built from TRBV5-8 and TRBJ1-2, with TRBD1 identical over 7 bases. Germline CDR1 and CDR2: SGHTS and YDEGEE. The CDR3 spans 15 residues. With 2 bases clipped from V and 0 bases from J, the junction kept 4 bases outside the gene matches.